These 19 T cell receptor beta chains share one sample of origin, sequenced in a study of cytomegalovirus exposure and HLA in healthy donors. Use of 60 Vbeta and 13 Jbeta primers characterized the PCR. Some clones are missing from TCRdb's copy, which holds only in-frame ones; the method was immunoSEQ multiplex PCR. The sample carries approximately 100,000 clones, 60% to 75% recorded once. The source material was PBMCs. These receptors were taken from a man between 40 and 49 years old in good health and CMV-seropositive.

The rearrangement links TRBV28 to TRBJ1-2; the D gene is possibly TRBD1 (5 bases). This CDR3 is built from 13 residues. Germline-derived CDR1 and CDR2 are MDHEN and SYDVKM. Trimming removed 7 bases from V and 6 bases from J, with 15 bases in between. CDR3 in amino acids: CASKPRGIHGYTF. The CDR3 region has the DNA TGTGCCAGCAAGCCACGGGGGATTCATGGCTACACCTTC.

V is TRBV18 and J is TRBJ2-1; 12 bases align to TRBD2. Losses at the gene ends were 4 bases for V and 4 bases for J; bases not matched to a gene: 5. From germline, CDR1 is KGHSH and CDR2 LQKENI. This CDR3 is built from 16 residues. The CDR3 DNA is TGTGCCAGCTCACTCCTCCTAGCGGGAGGGTACAATGAGCAGTTCTTC. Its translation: CASSLLLAGGYNEQFF.

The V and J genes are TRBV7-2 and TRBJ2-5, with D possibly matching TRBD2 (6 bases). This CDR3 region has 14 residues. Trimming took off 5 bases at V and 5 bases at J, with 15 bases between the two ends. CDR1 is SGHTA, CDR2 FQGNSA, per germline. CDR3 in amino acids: CASSPRGKEETQYF. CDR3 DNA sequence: TGTGCCAGCAGCCCCCGGGGGAAGGAGGAGACCCAGTACTTC. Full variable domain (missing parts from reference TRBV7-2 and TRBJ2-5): GAGVSQSPSNKVTEKGKDVELRCDPISGHTALYWYRQSLGQGLEFLIYFQGNSAPDKSGLPSDRFSAERTGGSVSTLTIQRTQQEDSAVYLCASSPRGKEETQYFGPGTRLLVL.

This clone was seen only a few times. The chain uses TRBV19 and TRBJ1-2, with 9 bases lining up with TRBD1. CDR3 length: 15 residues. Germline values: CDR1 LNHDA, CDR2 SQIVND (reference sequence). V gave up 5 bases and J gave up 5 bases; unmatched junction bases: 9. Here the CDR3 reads CASSPRQGGLYGYTF. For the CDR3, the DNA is TGTGCCAGTAGTCCTCGACAGGGGGGATTGTATGGCTACACCTTC.

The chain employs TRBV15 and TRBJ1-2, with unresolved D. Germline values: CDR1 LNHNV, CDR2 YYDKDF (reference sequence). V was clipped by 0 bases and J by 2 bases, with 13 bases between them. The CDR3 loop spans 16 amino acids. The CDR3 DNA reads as TGTGCCACCAGCAGAGATAGTGTGAAAGCCAACTATGGCTACACCTTC. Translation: CATSRDSVKANYGYTF.

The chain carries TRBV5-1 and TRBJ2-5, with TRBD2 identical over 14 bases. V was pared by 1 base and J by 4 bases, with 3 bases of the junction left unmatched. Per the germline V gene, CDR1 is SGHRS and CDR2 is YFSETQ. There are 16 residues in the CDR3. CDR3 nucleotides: TGCGCCAGCAGCTTGCCGACTAGCGGGAGGGGAGAGACCCAGTACTTC. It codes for CASSLPTSGRGETQYF.

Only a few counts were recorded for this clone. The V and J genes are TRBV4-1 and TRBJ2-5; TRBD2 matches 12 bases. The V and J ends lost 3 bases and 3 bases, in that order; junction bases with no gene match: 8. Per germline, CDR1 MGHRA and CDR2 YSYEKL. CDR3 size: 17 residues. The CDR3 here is CASSHLLAGGFEETQYF. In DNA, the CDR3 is TGCGCCAGCAGCCACCTACTAGCGGGAGGTTTTGAAGAGACCCAGTACTTC.

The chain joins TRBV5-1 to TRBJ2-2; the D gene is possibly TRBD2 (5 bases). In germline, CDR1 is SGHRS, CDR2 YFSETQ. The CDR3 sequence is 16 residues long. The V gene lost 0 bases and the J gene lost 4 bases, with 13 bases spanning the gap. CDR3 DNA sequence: TGCGCCAGCAGCTTGGGTATTAGCGCCGGCACCGGGGAGCTGTTTTTT. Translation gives CASSLGISAGTGELFF.

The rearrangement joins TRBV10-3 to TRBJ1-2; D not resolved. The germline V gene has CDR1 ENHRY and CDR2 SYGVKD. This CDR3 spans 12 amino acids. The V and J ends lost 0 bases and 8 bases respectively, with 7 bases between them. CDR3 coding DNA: TGTGCCATCAGTGAGTCGAGGTACGGCTACACCTTC. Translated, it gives CAISESRYGYTF.

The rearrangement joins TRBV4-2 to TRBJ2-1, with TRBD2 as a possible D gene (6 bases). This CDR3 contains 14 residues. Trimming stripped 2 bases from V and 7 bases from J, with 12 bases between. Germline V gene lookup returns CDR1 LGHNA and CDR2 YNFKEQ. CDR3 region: CASSQYPSENEQFF. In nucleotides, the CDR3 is TGTGCCAGCAGCCAATATCCTAGCGAGAATGAGCAGTTCTTC.

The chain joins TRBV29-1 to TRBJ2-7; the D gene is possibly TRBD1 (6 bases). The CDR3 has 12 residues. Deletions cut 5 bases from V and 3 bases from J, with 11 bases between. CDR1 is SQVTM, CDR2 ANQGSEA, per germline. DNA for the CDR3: TGCAGCGTTCGGGACACGCGCTACGAGCAGTACTTC. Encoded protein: CSVRDTRYEQYF.

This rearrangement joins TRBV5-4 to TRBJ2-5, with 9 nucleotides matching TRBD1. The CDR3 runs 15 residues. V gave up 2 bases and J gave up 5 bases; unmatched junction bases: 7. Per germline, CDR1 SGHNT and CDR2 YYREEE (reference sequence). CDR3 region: CASSFRTGVEETQYF. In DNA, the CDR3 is TGTGCCAGCAGCTTCAGGACAGGGGTTGAGGAGACCCAGTACTTC.

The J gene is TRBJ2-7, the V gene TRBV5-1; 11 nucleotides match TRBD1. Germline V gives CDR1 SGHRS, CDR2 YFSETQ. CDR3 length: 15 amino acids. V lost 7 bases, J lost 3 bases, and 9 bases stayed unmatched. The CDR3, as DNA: TGCGCCAGCTCACCCGGACAGGGGGCGGACTACGAGCAGTACTTC. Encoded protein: CASSPGQGADYEQYF.

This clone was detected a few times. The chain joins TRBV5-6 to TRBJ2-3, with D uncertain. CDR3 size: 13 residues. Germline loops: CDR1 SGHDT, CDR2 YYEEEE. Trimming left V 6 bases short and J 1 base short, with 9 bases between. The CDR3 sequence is CASKKEGTDTQYF. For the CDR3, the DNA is TGTGCCAGCAAGAAAGAGGGCACAGATACGCAGTATTTT.

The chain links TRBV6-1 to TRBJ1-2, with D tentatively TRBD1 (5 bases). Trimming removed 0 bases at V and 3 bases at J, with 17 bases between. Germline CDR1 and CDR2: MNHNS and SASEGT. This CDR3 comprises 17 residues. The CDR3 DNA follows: TGTGCCAGCAGTGAAGCGTACGGTAGGGGTAGAGACTATGGCTACACCTTC. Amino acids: CASSEAYGRGRDYGYTF.

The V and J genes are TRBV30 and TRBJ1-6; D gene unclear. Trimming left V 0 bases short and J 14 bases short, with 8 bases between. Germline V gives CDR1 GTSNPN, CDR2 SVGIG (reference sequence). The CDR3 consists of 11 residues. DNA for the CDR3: TGTGCCTGGAGTGTATTGAGAACCCTCCACTTT. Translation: CAWSVLRTLHF.

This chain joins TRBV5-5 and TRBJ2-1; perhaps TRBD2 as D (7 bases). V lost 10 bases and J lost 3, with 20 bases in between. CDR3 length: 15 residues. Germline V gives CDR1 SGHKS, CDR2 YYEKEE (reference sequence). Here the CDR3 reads CALGGGLGGYNEQFF. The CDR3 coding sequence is TGTGCCCTGGGGGGGGGCTTGGGGGGCTACAATGAGCAGTTCTTC.

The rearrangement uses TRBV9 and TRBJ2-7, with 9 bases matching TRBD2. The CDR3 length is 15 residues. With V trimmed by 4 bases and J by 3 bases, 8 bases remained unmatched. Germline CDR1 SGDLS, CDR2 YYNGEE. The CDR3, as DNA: TGTGCCAGCAGCCCCCGGCTAGCGGGAAACTACGAGCAGTACTTC. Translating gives CASSPRLAGNYEQYF.

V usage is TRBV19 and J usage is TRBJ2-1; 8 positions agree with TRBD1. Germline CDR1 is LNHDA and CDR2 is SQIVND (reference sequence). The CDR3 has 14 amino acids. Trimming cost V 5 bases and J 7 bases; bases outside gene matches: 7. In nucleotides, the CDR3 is TGTGCCAGTAGTTACGGACAGGGAAGAAATGAGCAGTTCTTC. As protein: CASSYGQGRNEQFF.